The present T cell receptor beta chain was sequenced within a study of OX40 agonist ivuxolimab in advanced cancers. Study summary: Eligibility admitted prior anti-PD-1, anti-PD-L1 or anti-CTLA-4 therapy; around 41% had some.

The CDR3 loop spans 16 amino acids. The germline CDR1 and CDR2 sequences are SGHKS and YYEKEE (reference sequence). Trimming took off 0 bases at V and 0 bases at J, with 13 bases between the two ends. The study's findings and limits: Compared with others, partial responders at 0.1-3.0 mg/kg displayed clonal expansion among the lowest.

With regard to this clone: Its antigen remains unknown.

Repertoires were generated with immunoSEQ multiplex PCR, while TCRdb's copy carries only in-frame clones and drops some. The sample has roughly 30,000 clones, 75% to 95% seen once. The receptor comes from an adult with an advanced solid tumor such as melanoma, head and neck, liver or kidney cancer. This sample comprised CD4+ or CD8+ T cells sorted from blood, obtained in a trial of the OX40 agonist ivuxolimab. The chain uses TRBV5-5 and TRBJ2-7; D might be TRBD1 or TRBD2, each matching 5 bases. CDR3 DNA: TGTGCCAGCAGCTTGGAACCAGGGACGAGCTCCTACGAGCAGTACTTC. This gives the protein CASSLEPGTSSYEQYF.